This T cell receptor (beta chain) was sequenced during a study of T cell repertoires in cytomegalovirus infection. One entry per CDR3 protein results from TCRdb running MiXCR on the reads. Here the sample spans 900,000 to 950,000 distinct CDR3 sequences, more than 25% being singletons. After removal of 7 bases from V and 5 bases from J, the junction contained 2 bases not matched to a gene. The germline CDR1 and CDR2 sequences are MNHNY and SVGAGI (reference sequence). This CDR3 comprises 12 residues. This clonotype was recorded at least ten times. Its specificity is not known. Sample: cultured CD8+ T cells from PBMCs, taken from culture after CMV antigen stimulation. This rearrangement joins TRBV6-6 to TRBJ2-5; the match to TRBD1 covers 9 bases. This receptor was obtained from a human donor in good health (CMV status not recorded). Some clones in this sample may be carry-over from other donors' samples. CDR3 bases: TGTGCCAGCACACAGGGGGCGGAGACCCAGTACTTC. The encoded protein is CASTQGAETQYF.